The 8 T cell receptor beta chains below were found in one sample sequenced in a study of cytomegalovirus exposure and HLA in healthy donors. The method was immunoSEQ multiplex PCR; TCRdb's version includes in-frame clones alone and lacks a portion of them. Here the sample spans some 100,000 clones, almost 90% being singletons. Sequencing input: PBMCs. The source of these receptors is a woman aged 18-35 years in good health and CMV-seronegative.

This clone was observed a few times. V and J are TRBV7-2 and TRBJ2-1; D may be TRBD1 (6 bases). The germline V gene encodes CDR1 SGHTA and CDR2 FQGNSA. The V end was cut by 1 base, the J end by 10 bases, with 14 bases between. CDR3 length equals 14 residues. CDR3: CASSLGGFTGEQFF. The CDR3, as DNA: TGTGCCAGCAGCTTAGGGGGATTCACAGGGGAGCAGTTCTTC.

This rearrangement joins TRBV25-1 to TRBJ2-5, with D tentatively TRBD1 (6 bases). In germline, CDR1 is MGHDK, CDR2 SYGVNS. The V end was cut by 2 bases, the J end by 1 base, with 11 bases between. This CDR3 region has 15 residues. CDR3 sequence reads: CASSELTGGQETQYF. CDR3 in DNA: TGTGCCAGCAGTGAACTGACAGGTGGCCAAGAGACCCAGTACTTC.

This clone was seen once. The CDR3 coding sequence is TGTGCCAGCAGGACAGATAGCAATCAGCCCCAGCATTTT. Its translation is CASRTDSNQPQHF. The chain is built from TRBV6-1 and TRBJ1-5, with a weak D call TRBD1 (5 bases). With 6 bases removed from V and 0 bases from J, the gap between germline ends came to 6 bases. Germline V gene data show CDR1 as MNHNS and CDR2 as SASEGT. The length of the CDR3 is 13 residues.

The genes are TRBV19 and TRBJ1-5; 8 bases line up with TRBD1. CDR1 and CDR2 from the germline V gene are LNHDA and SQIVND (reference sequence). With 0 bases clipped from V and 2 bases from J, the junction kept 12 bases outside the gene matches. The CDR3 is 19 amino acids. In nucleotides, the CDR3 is TGTGCCAGTAGTATAGATCCACGACAGGGGAAGTTAGGCAATCAGCCCCAGCATTTT. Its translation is CASSIDPRQGKLGNQPQHF.

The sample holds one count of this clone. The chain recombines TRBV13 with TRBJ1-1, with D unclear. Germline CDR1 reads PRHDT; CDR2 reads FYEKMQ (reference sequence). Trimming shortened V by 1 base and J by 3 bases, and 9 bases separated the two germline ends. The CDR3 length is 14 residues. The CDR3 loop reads CASSLAPGYTEAFF. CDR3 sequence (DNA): TGTGCCAGCAGCTTAGCACCGGGGTACACTGAAGCTTTCTTT.

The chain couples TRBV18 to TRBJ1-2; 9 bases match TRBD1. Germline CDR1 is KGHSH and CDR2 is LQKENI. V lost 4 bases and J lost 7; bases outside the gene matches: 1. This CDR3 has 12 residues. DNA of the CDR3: TGTGCCAGCTCACGGGACAGGGCTGGCTACACCTTC. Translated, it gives CASSRDRAGYTF. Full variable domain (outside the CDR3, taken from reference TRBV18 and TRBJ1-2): NAGVMQNPRHLVRRRGQEARLRCSPMKGHSHVYWYRQLPEEGLKFMVYLQKENIIDESGMPKERFSAEFPKEGPSILRIQQVVRGDSAAYFCASSRDRAGYTFGSGTRLTVV.

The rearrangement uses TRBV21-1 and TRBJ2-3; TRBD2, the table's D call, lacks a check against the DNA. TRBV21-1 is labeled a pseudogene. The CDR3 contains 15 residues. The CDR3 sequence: CASSPSGTSGDTQYF. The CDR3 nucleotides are TGTGCCAGCAGCCCCTCCGGGACTAGCGGGGATACGCAGTATTTT.

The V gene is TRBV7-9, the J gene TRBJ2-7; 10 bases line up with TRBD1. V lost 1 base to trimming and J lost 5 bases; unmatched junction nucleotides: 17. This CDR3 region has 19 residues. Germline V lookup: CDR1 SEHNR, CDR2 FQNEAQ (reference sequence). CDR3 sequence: CASSLDSWDRGQDGDEQYF. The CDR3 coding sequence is TGTGCCAGCAGCTTAGATTCTTGGGACAGGGGTCAGGACGGGGACGAGCAGTACTTC.